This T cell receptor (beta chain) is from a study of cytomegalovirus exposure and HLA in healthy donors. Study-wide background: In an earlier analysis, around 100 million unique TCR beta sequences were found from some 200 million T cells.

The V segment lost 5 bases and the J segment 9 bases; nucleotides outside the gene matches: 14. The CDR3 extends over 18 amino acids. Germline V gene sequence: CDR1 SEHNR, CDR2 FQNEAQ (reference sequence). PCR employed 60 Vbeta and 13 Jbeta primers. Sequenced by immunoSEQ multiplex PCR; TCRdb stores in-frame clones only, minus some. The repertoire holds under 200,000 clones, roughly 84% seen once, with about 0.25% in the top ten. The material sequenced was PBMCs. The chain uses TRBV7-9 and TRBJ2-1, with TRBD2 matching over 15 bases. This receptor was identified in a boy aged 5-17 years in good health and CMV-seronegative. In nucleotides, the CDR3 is TGTGCCAGCAGCACGGACAGGCCTGGACTAGCGGGAGGGAGTGAGCAGTTCTTC. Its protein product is CASSTDRPGLAGGSEQFF.